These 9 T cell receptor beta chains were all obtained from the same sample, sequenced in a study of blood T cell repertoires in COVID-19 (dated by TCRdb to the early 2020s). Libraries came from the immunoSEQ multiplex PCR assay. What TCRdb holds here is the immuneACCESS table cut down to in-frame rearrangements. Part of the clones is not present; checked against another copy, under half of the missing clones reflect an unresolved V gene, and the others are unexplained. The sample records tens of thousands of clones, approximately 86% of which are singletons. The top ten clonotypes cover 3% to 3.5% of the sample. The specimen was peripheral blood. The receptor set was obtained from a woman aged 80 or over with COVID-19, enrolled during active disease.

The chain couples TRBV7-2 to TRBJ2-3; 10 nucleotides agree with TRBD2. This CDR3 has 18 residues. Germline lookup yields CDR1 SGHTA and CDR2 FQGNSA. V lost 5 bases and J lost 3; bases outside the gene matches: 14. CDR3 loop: CASSPIAGGTRETDTQYF. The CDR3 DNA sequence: TGTGCCAGCAGCCCAATAGCGGGGGGCACACGGGAAACAGATACGCAGTATTTT. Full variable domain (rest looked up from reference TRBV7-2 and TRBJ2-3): GAGVSQSPSNKVTEKGKDVELRCDPISGHTALYWYRQSLGQGLEFLIYFQGNSAPDKSGLPSDRFSAERTGGSVSTLTIQRTQQEDSAVYLCASSPIAGGTRETDTQYFGPGTRLTVL.

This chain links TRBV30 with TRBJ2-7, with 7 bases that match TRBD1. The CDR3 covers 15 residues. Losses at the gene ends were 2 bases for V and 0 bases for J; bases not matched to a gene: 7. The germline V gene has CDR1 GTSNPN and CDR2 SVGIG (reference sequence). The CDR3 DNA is TGTGCCTGGAGTCGAGGGACAGCCCCCTCCTACGAGCAGTACTTC. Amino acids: CAWSRGTAPSYEQYF.

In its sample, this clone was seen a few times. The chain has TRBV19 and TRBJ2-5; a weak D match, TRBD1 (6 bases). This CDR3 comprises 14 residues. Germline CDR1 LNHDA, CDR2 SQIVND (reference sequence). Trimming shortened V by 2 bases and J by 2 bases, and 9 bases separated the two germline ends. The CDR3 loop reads CASSIMGAQETQYF. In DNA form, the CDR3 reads TGTGCCAGTAGTATAATGGGGGCTCAAGAGACCCAGTACTTC.

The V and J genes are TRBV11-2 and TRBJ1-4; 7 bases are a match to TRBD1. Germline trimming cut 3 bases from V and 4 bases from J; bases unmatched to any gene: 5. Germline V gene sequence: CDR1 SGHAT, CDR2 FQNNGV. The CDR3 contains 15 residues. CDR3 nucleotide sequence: TGTGCCAGCAGCTTCGGACAGGCCAATAATGAAAAACTGTTTTTT. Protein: CASSFGQANNEKLFF. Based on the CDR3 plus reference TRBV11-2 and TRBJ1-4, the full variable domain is EAGVAQSPRYKIIEKRQSVAFWCNPISGHATLYWYQQILGQGPKLLIQFQNNGVVDDSQLPKDRFSAERLKGVDSTLKIQPAKLEDSAVYLCASSFGQANNEKLFFGSGTQLSVL.

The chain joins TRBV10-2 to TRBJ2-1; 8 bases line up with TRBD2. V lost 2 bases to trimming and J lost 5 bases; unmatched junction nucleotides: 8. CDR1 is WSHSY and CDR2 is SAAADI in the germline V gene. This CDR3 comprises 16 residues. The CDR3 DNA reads TGCGCCAGCAGTGAGAACTCGCGGGGGGTCAACAATGAGCAGTTCTTC. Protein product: CASSENSRGVNNEQFF.

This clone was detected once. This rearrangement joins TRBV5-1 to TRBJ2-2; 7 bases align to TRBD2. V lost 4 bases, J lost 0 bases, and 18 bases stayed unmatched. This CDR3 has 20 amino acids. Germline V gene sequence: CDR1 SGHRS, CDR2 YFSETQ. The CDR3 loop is CASSKTSVRGVFANTGELFF. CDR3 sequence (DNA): TGCGCCAGCAGCAAAACTAGCGTACGGGGGGTGTTCGCGAACACCGGGGAGCTGTTTTTT.

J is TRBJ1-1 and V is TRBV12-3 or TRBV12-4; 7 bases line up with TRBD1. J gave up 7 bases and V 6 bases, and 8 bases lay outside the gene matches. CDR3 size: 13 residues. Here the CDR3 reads CASSQDRAVEAFF. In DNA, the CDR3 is TGTGCCAGCAGCCAAGACAGGGCGGTTGAAGCTTTCTTT.

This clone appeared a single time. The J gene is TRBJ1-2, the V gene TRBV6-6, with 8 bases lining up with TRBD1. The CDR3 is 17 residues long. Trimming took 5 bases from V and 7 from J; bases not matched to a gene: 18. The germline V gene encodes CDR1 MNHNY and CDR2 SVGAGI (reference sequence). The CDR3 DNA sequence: TGTGCCAGCAGTCGATCGGGACAGGTTTCATATGCGATTGGCTACACCTTC. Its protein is CASSRSGQVSYAIGYTF.

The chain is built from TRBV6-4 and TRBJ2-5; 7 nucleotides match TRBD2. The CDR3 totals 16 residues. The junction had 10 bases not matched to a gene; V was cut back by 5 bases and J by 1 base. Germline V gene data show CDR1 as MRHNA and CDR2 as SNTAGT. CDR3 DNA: TGTGCCAGCAGTAAAGACCGACTAGCCGGCCAAGAGACCCAGTACTTC. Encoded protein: CASSKDRLAGQETQYF.